This entry lists 24 T cell receptor beta chains sequenced from one sample in a study of blood T cells in healthy people across ages. It was with a sample-barcoded 5' primer and a J-beta primer mix that a second PCR of roughly 7 to 12 cycles was run. TCRdb called the 5' RACE reads again in MiXCR, with one record for every CDR3 protein. The table records 650,000 to 900,000 distinct CDR3 sequences, approximately 59% of them present only once. Material for sequencing was blood. The receptors were gathered from a man aged 25 to 40 in good health.

In this sample, this clonotype turned up a few times. This chain uses TRBV7-9 with TRBJ2-7; no firm D call. The germline V and J ends were trimmed by 5 bases and 5 bases, with 7 bases remaining between them. CDR1 is SEHNR and CDR2 is FQNEAQ in the germline V gene (reference sequence). The CDR3 covers 11 residues. The CDR3 coding sequence is TGTGCCAGCAGCCGCTATGACGAGCAGTACTTC. Translation: CASSRYDEQYF.

DNA for the CDR3: TGCGCCAGCAGCCAAGATAGCGGGGTTCCCTACGCGCAGTATTTT. As protein: CASSQDSGVPYAQYF. The V call is TRBV4-3, the J call TRBJ2-3, with 8 bases fitting TRBD2. The germline V gene has CDR1 LGHNA and CDR2 YSLEER. V was pared by 0 bases and J by 10 bases, with 9 bases of the junction left unmatched. CDR3 size: 15 residues.

The chain uses TRBV6-1 and TRBJ2-5; perhaps TRBD1 as D (7 bases). V was trimmed by 3 bases and J by 4 bases, leaving 21 bases between them. CDR1 and CDR2 from the germline V gene are MNHNS and SASEGT. The CDR3 runs 17 residues. The CDR3 DNA sequence: TGTGCCAGCAGTGAGGGGGGACAGACGGTCATGAGAGAGACCCAGTACTTC. As protein: CASSEGGQTVMRETQYF.

The chain is built from TRBV2 and TRBJ1-2; D remains unclear. CDR1 and CDR2 from the germline V gene are SNHLY and FYNNEI. This CDR3 has 13 amino acids. The V and J ends lost 3 bases and 1 base respectively, with 6 bases between them. This chain's CDR3 is CASSEYSNYGYTF. The CDR3 coding sequence is TGTGCCAGCAGTGAGTACAGTAACTATGGCTACACCTTC.

The gene calls are TRBV3-1 and TRBJ2-5; no clear D gene. The ends were cut back, 1 base at V and 7 bases at J, with 13 bases in the middle. The CDR3 consists of 14 residues. The germline V gene has CDR1 LGHDT and CDR2 YNNKEL (reference sequence). CDR3 coding DNA: TGTGCCAGCAGCCAAGTAGGTGAAGGCGGGACCCAGTACTTC. Translation gives CASSQVGEGGTQYF.

This clonotype was seen only a few times. V gene TRBV15 combines with J gene TRBJ2-7; unclear D gene. This CDR3 is 12 amino acids long. The V end lost 0 bases, the J end lost 3 bases, and 3 bases lay between the germline ends. From germline, CDR1 is LNHNV and CDR2 YYDKDF (reference sequence). The CDR3 sequence: CATSRDGYEQYF. In DNA form, the CDR3 reads TGTGCCACCAGCAGAGATGGCTACGAGCAGTACTTC.

This clonotype has just one count. The chain joins TRBV7-9 to TRBJ2-5; no firm D call. The better agreement between TRBJ2-7 and the DNA end casts doubt on the J call. The CDR3 has 14 residues. Per germline, CDR1 SEHNR and CDR2 FQNEAQ (reference sequence). CDR3 protein: CASSLELSAYEQYF. The CDR3, as DNA: TGTGCCAGCAGCTTAGAACTCTCTGCCTACGAGCAGTACTTC.

As concerns this clonotype: Being one base from a much bigger clone, this may be a read error. V is TRBV20-1 and J is TRBJ2-6; the D gene is possibly TRBD2 (7 bases). This CDR3 contains 15 residues. Germline assignment: CDR1 DFQATT and CDR2 SNEGSKA (reference sequence). V lost 6 bases, J lost 4 bases, and 16 bases lay in between. CDR3 coding DNA: TGCAGTGCCGGACGGGGGGCTTCCGGGGCCAACGTCCTGACTTTC. Its translation: CSAGRGASGANVLTF.

V is TRBV6-2 or TRBV6-3 and J is TRBJ1-2; 7 nucleotides agree with TRBD1. The J segment lost 2 bases and the V segment lost 8 bases, leaving 5 bases of the junction unmatched. The CDR3 loop spans 13 amino acids. Germline loops: CDR1 MNHEY, CDR2 SVGEGT. The CDR3 region has the DNA TGTGCCAGCCAACGGGACAGCAACTATGGCTACACCTTC. It yields the protein CASQRDSNYGYTF.

V and J are TRBV18 and TRBJ1-2, with D perhaps TRBD1 (5 bases). Germline V gene sequence: CDR1 KGHSH, CDR2 LQKENI. V lost 6 bases and J lost 4, with 15 bases in between. This CDR3 spans 14 amino acids. The CDR3 DNA sequence: TGTGCCAGCTCTCCGGACAAAAGATTCTATGGCTACACCTTC. Amino acid sequence: CASSPDKRFYGYTF.

This clonotype was counted between two and nine times. The chain joins TRBV3-1 to TRBJ1-6; possible D gene TRBD1, 5 bases. Trimming left V 2 bases short and J 6 bases short, with 11 bases between. The length of the CDR3 is 15 residues. Per germline, CDR1 LGHDT and CDR2 YNNKEL (reference sequence). CDR3 coding DNA: TGTGCCAGCAGCCAAAGGGGCGGAGGTAATTCACCCCTCCACTTT. Translation: CASSQRGGGNSPLHF.

V is TRBV10-3 and J is TRBJ1-2; no definite D call. Trimming pared 3 bases from V and 2 bases from J, leaving 10 bases between. This CDR3 contains 14 residues. CDR1 and CDR2 (germline): ENHRY, SYGVKD. Here the CDR3 DNA reads TGTGCCATCAGTGACGAGCCTTCAAACTATGGCTACACCTTC. It translates to CAISDEPSNYGYTF.

This clonotype has only a few counts. The chain couples TRBV14 to TRBJ1-2; weak D call: TRBD1 (6 bases). This CDR3 is 13 amino acids long. V lost 5 bases and J 4 bases, leaving 11 bases between the germline ends. Germline CDR1 SGHDN, CDR2 FVKESK. CDR3 in DNA: TGTGCCAGCAGCTCACAGGGTACCTATGGCTACACCTTC. Its protein is CASSSQGTYGYTF.

The rearrangement joins TRBV20-1 to TRBJ2-7; D is ambiguous. This CDR3 contains 12 residues. Trimming removed 7 bases from V and 2 bases from J, with 12 bases in between. Germline CDR1 is DFQATT and CDR2 is SNEGSKA (reference sequence). The CDR3 here is CSGKGTTYEQYF. The CDR3 DNA reads as TGCAGTGGCAAGGGAACCACCTACGAGCAGTACTTC.

The chain employs TRBV9 and TRBJ2-3; 9 nucleotides align to TRBD2. CDR1 is SGDLS and CDR2 is YYNGEE in the germline V gene. After removal of 4 bases from V and 3 bases from J, the junction contained 6 bases not matched to a gene. The CDR3 length is 15 residues. The CDR3 spells CASSPPSGETDTQYF. CDR3 sequence (DNA): TGTGCCAGCAGCCCCCCTAGCGGGGAAACAGATACGCAGTATTTT.

The chain uses TRBV7-2 and TRBJ2-6; no firm D call. Germline V gene lookup returns CDR1 SGHTA and CDR2 FQGNSA. V gave up 1 base and J gave up 1 base, with 8 bases separating them. The CDR3 sequence is 16 residues long. The CDR3 DNA follows: TGTGCCAGCAGCTTAGGGGCGCAATCTGGGGCCAACGTCCTGACTTTC. This sequence encodes CASSLGAQSGANVLTF. Supplemented by reference TRBV7-2 and TRBJ2-6, the full variable domain reads GAGVSQSPSNKVTEKGKDVELRCDPISGHTALYWYRQSLGQGLEFLIYFQGNSAPDKSGLPSDRFSAERTGGSVSTLTIQRTQQEDSAVYLCASSLGAQSGANVLTFGAGSRLTVL.

This clonotype was found a few times. This chain joins TRBV20-1 and TRBJ2-1; D is uncertain. The CDR3 has 16 amino acids. The V gene's germline CDR1 is DFQATT and CDR2 SNEGSKA (reference sequence). With 1 base removed from V and 6 bases from J, the gap between germline ends came to 19 bases. This CDR3 is CSARVTFLADTNEQFF. CDR3 in DNA: TGCAGTGCTAGAGTCACCTTTTTGGCGGATACCAATGAGCAGTTCTTC.

The chain uses TRBV7-2 and TRBJ2-5; 11 nucleotides align to TRBD2. The CDR3 is 16 residues long. Germline CDR1 SGHTA, CDR2 FQGNSA. After removal of 2 bases from V and 5 bases from J, the junction contained 7 bases not matched to a gene. The CDR3 DNA follows: TGTGCCAGCAGCTTACAACTAGCGGGGGCCGGGGAGACCCAGTACTTC. Translated, it gives CASSLQLAGAGETQYF.

A few counts support this clonotype. This sequence joins TRBV20-1 and TRBJ2-1; D is unclear. This CDR3 comprises 13 residues. Between the trimmed V and J ends, which lost 3 bases and 6 bases, there was a span of 12 bases. CDR1 and CDR2 (germline): DFQATT, SNEGSKA (reference sequence). CDR3 sequence reads: CSASSDSFNEQFF. CDR3 DNA: TGCAGTGCTAGTTCCGACTCGTTCAATGAGCAGTTCTTC.

The chain combines TRBV7-2 with TRBJ2-3, with 12 bases fitting TRBD2. V lost 8 bases and J lost 4; bases outside the gene matches: 7. CDR3 length: 15 amino acids. Germline V gene lookup returns CDR1 SGHTA and CDR2 FQGNSA. CDR3 sequence: CASGSSGGAPDTQYF. The CDR3 coding sequence is TGTGCCAGCGGATCTAGCGGGGGGGCCCCAGATACGCAGTATTTT.

The chain uses TRBV20-1 and TRBJ2-7, with 8 bases fitting TRBD1. V dropped 3 bases and J dropped 2; count of bases not matched to a gene: 9. The CDR3 consists of 15 residues. Looked up from germline, CDR1 is DFQATT and CDR2 is SNEGSKA (reference sequence). The CDR3 DNA reads TGCAGTGCTAGGGACCCGACAGGGGAGCCCTACGAGCAGTACTTC. This codes for CSARDPTGEPYEQYF.

The chain carries TRBV2 and TRBJ1-2, with 10 bases that match TRBD1. In germline, CDR1 is SNHLY, CDR2 FYNNEI. Trimming cost V 6 bases and J 7 bases; bases outside gene matches: 8. There are 14 residues in the CDR3. CDR3 nucleotide sequence: TGTGCCAGCAGGGAGGGACAGGGGAGTAGTGGCTACACCTTC. The encoded protein is CASREGQGSSGYTF.

This chain links TRBV6-1 with TRBJ1-5, with a weak D call TRBD1 (5 bases). Trimming pared 5 bases from V and 4 bases from J, leaving 18 bases between. The germline V gene has CDR1 MNHNS and CDR2 SASEGT. The CDR3 loop spans 16 amino acids. CDR3 region: CASSPRGGSSNQPQHF. DNA of the CDR3: TGTGCCAGCAGTCCCCGGGGGGGTTCCTCTAATCAGCCCCAGCATTTT.

This clonotype was counted a few times. The rearrangement links TRBV27 to TRBJ2-7; 13 bases line up with TRBD2. Germline CDR1 reads MNHEY; CDR2 reads SMNVEV (reference sequence). Trimming cost V 6 bases and J 7 bases; bases outside gene matches: 9. This CDR3 region has 15 residues. The CDR3 region is CASSWTSGGSGEQYF. CDR3 nucleotides: TGTGCCAGCAGCTGGACTAGCGGGGGCTCCGGGGAGCAGTACTTC.